This T cell receptor beta chain was observed in a study of response to subunit inactivated influenza vaccine. Study conclusions and caveats: Authors suggested that a seasonal influenza vaccination recruits few new T cells each time.

The germline CDR1 and CDR2 sequences are SGHAT and FQNNGV. The V end lost 5 bases, the J end lost 7 bases, and 21 bases lay between the germline ends. The CDR3 runs 15 residues. As concerns this clonotype: What it binds is not known.

TCRdb fed the RT-PCR reads into MiXCR, producing one record per CDR3 protein. Of under 200,000 distinct CDR3 sequences listed, 9.5% to 13% are singletons. The source of this sequence is a man in his fifties who received an inactivated influenza vaccine. Sequenced here: non-naive T cells sorted from PBMCs, sampled around seven weeks after vaccination. The chain carries TRBV11-2 and TRBJ2-7; D is unresolved. CDR3 loop: CASSLTVGSPDEQYF. The CDR3 nucleotides are TGTGCCAGCAGCCTCACGGTCGGTTCTCCGGATGAGCAGTACTTC.